Here is one TCR beta chain with its context. Germline V gives CDR1 SGHVS, CDR2 FNYEAQ. The junction had 10 bases not matched to a gene; V was cut back by 8 bases and J by 0 bases. The CDR3 extends over 18 amino acids. The cohort comprised adults aged about 18 to 90 years residing in 24 US areas. Recovered participants had two consecutive negative NP/OP PCR tests, healthcare professional clearance, or symptom resolution. In the original processing: Amplification of reference gene primers provided the estimated nucleated cell counts. TCRdb's table, derived via immunoSEQ multiplex PCR, lists solely in-frame clones and lacks some. That table gives V, J and clone size, and the DNA gave D and trimming. The data contain over 200,000 clones, over 80% of them singletons. The data were taken from a study of blood T cell repertoires in COVID-19.

The sequenced material came from PBMCs or T cells enriched from blood (not recorded which). The clonotype was recovered from a man under 40 who had recovered from COVID-19. The genes are TRBV7-6 and TRBJ2-1, with 13 bases aligning to TRBD2. CDR3 bases: TGTGCCAGCCGGGGACTAGCGGGATTTCGATCCTCCTACAATGAGCAGTTCTTC. Protein product: CASRGLAGFRSSYNEQFF.